A selection of T cell receptor beta chains follows, all from one sample in a study of T cell repertoires in cytomegalovirus infection. TCRdb processed the reads anew with MiXCR; each CDR3 protein has one entry. The sample has approximately 190,000 distinct CDR3 sequences, 28% seen once; the top ten hold approximately 30%. The specimen sequenced was PBMCs. Receptors originate from a human donor in good health (CMV status not recorded). Some clones in this sample may be carry-over from other donors' samples. Both conserved end residues are part of each CDR3. Fields, in order: V gene, J gene, CDR3 protein.

v_call: TRBV7-2
j_call: TRBJ1-2
cdr3_aa: CASSLAGGQGLEGYTF

v_call: TRBV10-3
j_call: TRBJ2-7
cdr3_aa: CAIGDRIYEQYF

v_call: TRBV4-1
j_call: TRBJ2-5
cdr3_aa: CASSQDWSGGPGETQYF

v_call: TRBV10-3
j_call: TRBJ1-5
cdr3_aa: CAISESAVQPQHF

v_call: TRBV3-1
j_call: TRBJ2-1
cdr3_aa: CASSQDSAPYNEQFF

v_call: TRBV6-1
j_call: TRBJ1-6
cdr3_aa: CASSRGSRVYNSPLHF

v_call: TRBV20-1
j_call: TRBJ2-5
cdr3_aa: CSARDYRDVQETQYF

v_call: TRBV29-1
j_call: TRBJ2-3
cdr3_aa: CSVEHLTGTDTQYF

v_call: TRBV7-2
j_call: TRBJ2-2
cdr3_aa: CASSLKIGGQGRTGELFF

v_call: TRBV7-9
j_call: TRBJ2-2
cdr3_aa: CASSPTGVGTGELFF

v_call: TRBV19
j_call: TRBJ1-1
cdr3_aa: CASSSYGGETEAFF

v_call: TRBV4-2
j_call: TRBJ1-1
cdr3_aa: CASSRGTGQENTEAFF

v_call: TRBV24-1
j_call: TRBJ1-1
cdr3_aa: CATSDGGTEAFF

v_call: TRBV7-2
j_call: TRBJ1-2
cdr3_aa: CASSLEAGARGHGYTF

v_call: TRBV15
j_call: TRBJ1-1
cdr3_aa: CATSREGHTQAFF

v_call: TRBV20-1
j_call: TRBJ1-2
cdr3_aa: CSMLDMGTNYGYTF

v_call: TRBV3-1
j_call: TRBJ2-2
cdr3_aa: CASSQNTGELFF

v_call: TRBV4-3
j_call: TRBJ2-5
cdr3_aa: CASSLLAGGQETQYF

v_call: TRBV2
j_call: TRBJ2-3
cdr3_aa: CASSELVAGDTQYF

v_call: TRBV28
j_call: TRBJ1-2
cdr3_aa: CASSLRPGGRGGYTF

v_call: TRBV20-1
j_call: TRBJ1-1
cdr3_aa: CSATVALANTEAFF

v_call: TRBV12-3/TRBV12-4
j_call: TRBJ1-2
cdr3_aa: CASSPARGYGYTF